The rows below give T cell receptor beta chains drawn from one sample of a study of T cells after yellow fever vaccination. TCRdb redid the calling of the 5' RACE reads with MiXCR, one entry per CDR3 protein. Altogether approximately 600,000 distinct CDR3 sequences are present, roughly 12% being singletons, with the ten largest covering more than 13%. The material was PBMCs, obtained on the day of the yellow fever booster vaccination. The receptors shown here come from a young man who received the YFV17D yellow fever vaccine. The CDR3 runs from the conserved cysteine through the conserved F or W. Each record gives: J gene, D gene, V gene, clone size, CDR3 protein, CDR3 DNA. The D gene is left open where the match is weak. Size tells how often a clone was seen (once, few, many) or the class of an expanded clone, and some rows leave it out.

TRBJ1-1 . TRBV5-6 few CASSWGLTAVEAFF TGTGCCAGCAGCTGGGGACTCACAGCCGTAGAAGCTTTCTTT
TRBJ2-1 TRBD2 TRBV18 . CASSPGLAGTGEQFF TGTGCCAGCTCACCAGGACTAGCGGGGACGGGTGAGCAGTTCTTC
TRBJ2-1 TRBD2 TRBV12-3/TRBV12-4 few CASSFTGGRRNEQFF TGTGCCAGCAGTTTTACCGGCGGGAGGCGCAATGAGCAGTTCTTC
TRBJ2-1 TRBD2 TRBV6-5 few CASSYAGDQFF TGTGCCAGCAGTTACGCGGGAGATCAGTTCTTC
TRBJ2-1 . TRBV29-1 few CSVERMDSYNEQFF TGCAGCGTTGAACGGATGGATTCCTACAATGAGCAGTTCTTC
TRBJ2-7 . TRBV7-2 . CASSLEVGSSYEQYF TGTGCCAGCAGCTTAGAGGTCGGAAGCTCCTACGAGCAGTACTTC
TRBJ2-1 . TRBV2 few CASSEKTWTNYNEQFF TGTGCCAGCAGTGAAAAAACTTGGACTAACTACAATGAGCAGTTCTTC
TRBJ2-1 TRBD2 TRBV15 . CATRESGRPLNEQFF TGTGCCACCAGAGAGAGCGGGAGACCTCTCAATGAGCAGTTCTTC
TRBJ2-6 . TRBV5-1 . CASTDAGANVLTF TGCGCCAGCACTGACGCTGGGGCCAACGTCCTGACTTTC
TRBJ2-7 . TRBV7-9 . CASSPPQYEQYF TGTGCCAGCAGCCCCCCCCAATACGAGCAGTACTTC
TRBJ2-3 . TRBV30 few CAWTTGARTTDTQYF TGTGCCTGGACGACCGGGGCCAGAACCACAGATACGCAGTATTTT
TRBJ2-7 . TRBV4-3 few CASSQVGHEQYF TGCGCCAGCAGCCAAGTGGGGCACGAGCAGTACTTC
TRBJ2-1 TRBD2 TRBV20-1 . CSARLLSIAGGNEQFF TGCAGTGCTAGGCTGCTGTCGATAGCGGGAGGCAATGAGCAGTTCTTC
TRBJ1-4 . TRBV7-2 few CASSLGPGETNEKLFF TGTGCCAGCAGCTTGGGCCCCGGGGAAACTAATGAAAAACTGTTTTTT
TRBJ2-2 . TRBV4-3 few CASSQGAVRAGELFF TGCGCCAGCAGCCAAGGGGCTGTCAGGGCCGGGGAGCTGTTTTTT
TRBJ2-1 TRBD2 TRBV19 few CASSMWTSGSYEQFF TGTGCCAGTAGTATGTGGACTAGCGGGAGCTATGAGCAGTTCTTC
TRBJ1-5 . TRBV28 few CASSTQRTPTQPQHF TGTGCCAGCAGCACCCAACGGACCCCGACTCAGCCCCAGCATTTT
TRBJ1-2 . TRBV7-2 few CASSLVAVGPYGYTF TGTGCCAGCAGCTTAGTCGCCGTGGGACCCTATGGCTACACCTTC
TRBJ2-3 . TRBV6-1 . CASRKTVSTDTQYF TGTGCCAGCAGGAAGACGGTTAGCACAGATACGCAGTATTTT